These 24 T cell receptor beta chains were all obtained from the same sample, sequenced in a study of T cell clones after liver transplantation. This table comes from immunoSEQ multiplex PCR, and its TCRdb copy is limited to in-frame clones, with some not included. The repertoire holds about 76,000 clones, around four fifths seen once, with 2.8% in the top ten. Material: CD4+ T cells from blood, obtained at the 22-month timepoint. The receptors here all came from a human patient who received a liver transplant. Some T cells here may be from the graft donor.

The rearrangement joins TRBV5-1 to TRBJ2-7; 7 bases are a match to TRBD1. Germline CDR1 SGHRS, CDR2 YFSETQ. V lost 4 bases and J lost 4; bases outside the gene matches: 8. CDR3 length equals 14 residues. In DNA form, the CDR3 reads TGCGCCAGCAGCGGGACAGCTACTATGTACGAGCAGTACTTC. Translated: CASSGTATMYEQYF.

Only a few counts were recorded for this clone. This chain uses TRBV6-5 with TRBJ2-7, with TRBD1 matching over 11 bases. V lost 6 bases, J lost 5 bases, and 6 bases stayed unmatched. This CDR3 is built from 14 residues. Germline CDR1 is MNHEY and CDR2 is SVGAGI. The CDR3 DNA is TGTGCCAGCAGGGCCGGGACAGGGGGGGACGAGCAGTACTTC. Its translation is CASRAGTGGDEQYF.

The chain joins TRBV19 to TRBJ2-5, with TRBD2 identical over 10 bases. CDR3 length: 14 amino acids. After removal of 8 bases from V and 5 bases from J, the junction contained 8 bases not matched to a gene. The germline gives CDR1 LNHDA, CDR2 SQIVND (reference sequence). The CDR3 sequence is CASSLAGAGETQYF. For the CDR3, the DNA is TGTGCCAGTTCCCTAGCGGGAGCGGGGGAGACCCAGTACTTC.

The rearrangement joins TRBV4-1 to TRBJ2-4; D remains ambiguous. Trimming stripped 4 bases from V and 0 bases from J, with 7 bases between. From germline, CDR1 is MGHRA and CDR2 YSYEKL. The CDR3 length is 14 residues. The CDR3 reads CASSPLSAKNIQYF. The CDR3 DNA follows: TGCGCCAGCAGCCCATTATCAGCCAAAAACATTCAGTACTTC.

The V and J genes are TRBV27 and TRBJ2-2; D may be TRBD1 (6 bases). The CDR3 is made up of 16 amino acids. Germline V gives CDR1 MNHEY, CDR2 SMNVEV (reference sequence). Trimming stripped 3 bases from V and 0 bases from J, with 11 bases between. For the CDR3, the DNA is TGTGCCAGCAGTTTTTCGGGACACCCGAACACCGGGGAGCTGTTTTTT. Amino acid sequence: CASSFSGHPNTGELFF.

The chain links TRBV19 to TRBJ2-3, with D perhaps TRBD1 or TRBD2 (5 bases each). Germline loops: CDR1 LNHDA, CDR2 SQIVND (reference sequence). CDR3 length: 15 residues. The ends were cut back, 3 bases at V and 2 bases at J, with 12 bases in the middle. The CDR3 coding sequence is TGTGCCAGTAGTATCCTCGGGGCCACCACAGATACGCAGTATTTT. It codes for CASSILGATTDTQYF.

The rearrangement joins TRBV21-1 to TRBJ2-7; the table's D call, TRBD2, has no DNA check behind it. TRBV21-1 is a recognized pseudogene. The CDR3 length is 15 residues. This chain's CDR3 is CATDTPQGLTYEQYF. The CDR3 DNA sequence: TGTGCCACAGATACCCCCCAGGGACTGACCTACGAGCAGTACTTC.

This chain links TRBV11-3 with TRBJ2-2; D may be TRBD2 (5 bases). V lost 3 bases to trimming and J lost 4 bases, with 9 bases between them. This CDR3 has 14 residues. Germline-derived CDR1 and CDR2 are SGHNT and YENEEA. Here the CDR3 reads CASSFVRGTGELFF. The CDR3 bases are TGTGCCAGCAGCTTCGTACGGGGCACCGGGGAGCTGTTTTTT.

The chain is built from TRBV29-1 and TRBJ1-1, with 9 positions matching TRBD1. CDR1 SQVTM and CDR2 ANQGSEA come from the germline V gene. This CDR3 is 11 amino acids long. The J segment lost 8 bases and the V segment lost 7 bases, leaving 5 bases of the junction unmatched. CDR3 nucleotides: TGCAGCGGTACCGACAGGGGGGAAGCTTTCTTT. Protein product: CSGTDRGEAFF.

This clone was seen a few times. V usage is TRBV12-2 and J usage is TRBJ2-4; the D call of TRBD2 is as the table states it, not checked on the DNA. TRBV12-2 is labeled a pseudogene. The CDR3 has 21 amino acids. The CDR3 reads CASRLGAASVPSVRAKNIQYF. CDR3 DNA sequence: TGTGCAAGTCGCTTAGGTGCGGCTAGCGTCCCCTCCGTAAGGGCCAAAAACATTCAGTACTTC.

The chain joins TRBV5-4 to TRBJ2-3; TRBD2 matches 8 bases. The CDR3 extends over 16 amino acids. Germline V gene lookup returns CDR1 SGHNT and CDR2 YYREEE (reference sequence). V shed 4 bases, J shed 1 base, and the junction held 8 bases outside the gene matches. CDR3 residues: CASSVKREWGTDTQYF. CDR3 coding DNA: TGTGCCAGCAGCGTCAAGCGGGAGTGGGGCACAGATACGCAGTATTTT. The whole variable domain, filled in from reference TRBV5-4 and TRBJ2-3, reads ETGVTQSPTHLIKTRGQQVTLRCSSQSGHNTVSWYQQALGQGPQFIFQYYREEENGRGNFPPRFSGLQFPNYSSELNVNALELDDSALYLCASSVKREWGTDTQYFGPGTRLTVL.

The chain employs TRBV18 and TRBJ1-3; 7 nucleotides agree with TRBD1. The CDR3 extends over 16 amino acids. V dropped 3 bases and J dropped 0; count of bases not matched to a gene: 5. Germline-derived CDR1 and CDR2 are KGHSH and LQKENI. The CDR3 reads CASSPRDSASGNTIYF. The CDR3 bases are TGTGCCAGCTCACCCCGGGACAGTGCCTCTGGAAACACCATATATTTT.

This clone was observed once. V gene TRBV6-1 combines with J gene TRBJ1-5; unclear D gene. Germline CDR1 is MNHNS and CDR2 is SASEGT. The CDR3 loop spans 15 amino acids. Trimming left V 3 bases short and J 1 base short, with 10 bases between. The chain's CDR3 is CASSDGSLSNQPQHF. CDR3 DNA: TGTGCCAGCAGTGATGGCAGCCTGAGCAATCAGCCCCAGCATTTT.

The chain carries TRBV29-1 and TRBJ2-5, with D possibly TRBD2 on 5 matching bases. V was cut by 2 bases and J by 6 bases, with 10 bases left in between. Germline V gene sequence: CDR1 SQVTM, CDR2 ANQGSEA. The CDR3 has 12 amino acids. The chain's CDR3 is CSVERGKQTQYF. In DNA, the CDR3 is TGCAGCGTTGAACGGGGAAAGCAGACCCAGTACTTC. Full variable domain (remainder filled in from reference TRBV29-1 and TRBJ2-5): SAVISQKPSRDICQRGTSLTIQCQVDSQVTMMFWYRQQPGQSLTLIATANQGSEATYESGFVIDKFPISRPNLTFSTLTVSNMSPEDSSIYLCSVERGKQTQYFGPGTRLLVL.

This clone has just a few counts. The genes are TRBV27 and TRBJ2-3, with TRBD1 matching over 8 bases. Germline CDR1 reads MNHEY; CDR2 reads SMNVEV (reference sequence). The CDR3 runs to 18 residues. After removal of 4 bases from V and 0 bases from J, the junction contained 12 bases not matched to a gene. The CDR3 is CASSSPTGTGLSTDTQYF. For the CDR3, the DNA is TGTGCCAGCAGTTCCCCGACCGGGACAGGACTCAGCACAGATACGCAGTATTTT.

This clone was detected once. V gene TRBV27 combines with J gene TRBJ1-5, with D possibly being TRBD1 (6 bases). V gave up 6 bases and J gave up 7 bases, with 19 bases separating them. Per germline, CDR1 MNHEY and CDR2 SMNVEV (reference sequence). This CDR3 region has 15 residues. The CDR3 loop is CASSFQGGLRQPQHF. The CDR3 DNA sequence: TGTGCCAGCAGCTTCCAAGGGGGTCTACGCCAGCCCCAGCATTTT.

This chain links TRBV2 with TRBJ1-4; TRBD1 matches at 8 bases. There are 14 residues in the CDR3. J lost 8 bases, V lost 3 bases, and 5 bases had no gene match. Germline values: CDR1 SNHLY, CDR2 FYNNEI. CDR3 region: CASSERTGKEKLFF. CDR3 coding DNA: TGTGCCAGCAGTGAGAGGACAGGGAAAGAAAAACTGTTTTTT.

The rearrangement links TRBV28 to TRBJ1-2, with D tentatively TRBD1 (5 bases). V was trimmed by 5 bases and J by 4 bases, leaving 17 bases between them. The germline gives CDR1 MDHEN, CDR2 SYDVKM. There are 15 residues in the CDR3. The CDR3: CASSGTSGPGYGYTF. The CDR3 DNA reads TGTGCCAGCAGTGGGACGTCCGGACCGGGCTATGGCTACACCTTC.

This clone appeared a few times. For the CDR3, the DNA is TGTGCCAGCAGTGACCGAGGGCTGGATGAGCAGTTCTTC. Translating it yields CASSDRGLDEQFF. The rearrangement joins TRBV25-1 to TRBJ2-1; possibly TRBD2 for D (5 bases). The CDR3 covers 13 residues. CDR1 and CDR2 (germline): MGHDK, SYGVNS. Deletions cut 3 bases from V and 8 bases from J, with 11 bases between.

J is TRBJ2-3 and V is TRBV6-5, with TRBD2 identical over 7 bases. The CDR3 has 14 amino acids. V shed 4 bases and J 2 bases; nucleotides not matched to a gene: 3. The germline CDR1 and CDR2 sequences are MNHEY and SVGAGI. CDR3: CASSFGTNTDTQYF. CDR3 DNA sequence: TGTGCCAGCAGTTTCGGGACTAACACAGATACGCAGTATTTT.

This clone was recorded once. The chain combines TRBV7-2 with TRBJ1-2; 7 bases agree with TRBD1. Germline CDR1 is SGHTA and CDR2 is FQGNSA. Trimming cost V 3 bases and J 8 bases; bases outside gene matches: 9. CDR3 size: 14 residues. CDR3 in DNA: TGTGCCAGCAGCTTCGGGACAGCCTTTGGGGGCTACACCTTC. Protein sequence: CASSFGTAFGGYTF. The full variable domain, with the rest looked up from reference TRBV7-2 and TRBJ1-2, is GAGVSQSPSNKVTEKGKDVELRCDPISGHTALYWYRQSLGQGLEFLIYFQGNSAPDKSGLPSDRFSAERTGGSVSTLTIQRTQQEDSAVYLCASSFGTAFGGYTFGSGTRLTVV.

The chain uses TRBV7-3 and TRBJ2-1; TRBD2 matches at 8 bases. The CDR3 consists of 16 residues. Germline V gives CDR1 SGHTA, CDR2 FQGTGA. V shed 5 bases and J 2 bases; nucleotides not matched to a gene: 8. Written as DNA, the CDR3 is TGTGCCAGCAGCATAGAGCCGGGACTAGCCTACAATGAGCAGTTCTTC. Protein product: CASSIEPGLAYNEQFF.

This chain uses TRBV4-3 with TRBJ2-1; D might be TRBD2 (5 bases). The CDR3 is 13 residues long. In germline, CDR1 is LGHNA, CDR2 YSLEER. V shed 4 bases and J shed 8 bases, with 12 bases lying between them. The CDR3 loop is CASSLRGADEQFF. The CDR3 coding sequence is TGCGCCAGCAGCCTACGGGGAGCGGATGAGCAGTTCTTC.

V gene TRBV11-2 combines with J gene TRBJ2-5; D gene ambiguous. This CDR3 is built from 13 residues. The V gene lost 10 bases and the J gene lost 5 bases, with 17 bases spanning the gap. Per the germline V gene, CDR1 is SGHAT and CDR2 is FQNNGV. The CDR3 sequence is CATIAPYGETQYF. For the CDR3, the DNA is TGTGCCACGATAGCCCCGTACGGGGAGACCCAGTACTTC.